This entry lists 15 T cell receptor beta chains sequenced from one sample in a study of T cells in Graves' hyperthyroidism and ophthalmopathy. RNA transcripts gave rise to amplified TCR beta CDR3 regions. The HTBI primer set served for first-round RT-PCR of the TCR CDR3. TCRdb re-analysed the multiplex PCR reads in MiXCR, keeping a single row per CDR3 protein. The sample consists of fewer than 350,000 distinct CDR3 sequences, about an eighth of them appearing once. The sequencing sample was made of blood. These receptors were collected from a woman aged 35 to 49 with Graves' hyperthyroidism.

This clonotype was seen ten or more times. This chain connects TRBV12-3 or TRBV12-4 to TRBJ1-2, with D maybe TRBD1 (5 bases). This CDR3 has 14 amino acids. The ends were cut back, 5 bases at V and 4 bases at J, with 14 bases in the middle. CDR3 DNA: TGTGCCAGCAGTCCCCGTCAGGGCGTCTATGGCTACACCTTC. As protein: CASSPRQGVYGYTF.

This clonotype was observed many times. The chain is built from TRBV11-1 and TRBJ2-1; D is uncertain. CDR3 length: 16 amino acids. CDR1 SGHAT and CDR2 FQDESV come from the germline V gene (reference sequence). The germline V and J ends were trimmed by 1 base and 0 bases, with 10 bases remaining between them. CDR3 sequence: CASSLGVISSYNEQFF. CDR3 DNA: TGTGCCAGCAGCTTAGGGGTGATAAGCTCCTACAATGAGCAGTTCTTC.

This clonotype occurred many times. As DNA, the CDR3 is TGTGCCAGCAGTCCGACTTCGGGGGGGTACACTGAAGCTTTCTTT. Its protein is CASSPTSGGYTEAFF. The rearrangement links TRBV12-3 or TRBV12-4 to TRBJ1-1, with D possibly TRBD1 on 5 matching bases. Trimming removed 5 bases from V and 3 bases from J, with 16 bases in between. This CDR3 has 15 amino acids.

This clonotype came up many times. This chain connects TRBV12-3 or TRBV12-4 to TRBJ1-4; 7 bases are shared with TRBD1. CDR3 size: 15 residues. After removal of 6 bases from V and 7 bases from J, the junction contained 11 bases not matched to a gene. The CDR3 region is CASSVKGALGEKLFF. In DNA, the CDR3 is TGTGCCAGCAGCGTTAAGGGGGCACTAGGTGAAAAACTGTTTTTT.

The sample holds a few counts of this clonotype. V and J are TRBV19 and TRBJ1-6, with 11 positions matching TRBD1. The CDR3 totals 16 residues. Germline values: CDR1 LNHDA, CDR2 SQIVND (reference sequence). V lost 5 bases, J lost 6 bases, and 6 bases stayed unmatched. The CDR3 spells CASSPRTGGFNSPLHF. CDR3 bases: TGTGCCAGTAGTCCCAGGACAGGGGGCTTTAATTCACCCCTCCACTTT.

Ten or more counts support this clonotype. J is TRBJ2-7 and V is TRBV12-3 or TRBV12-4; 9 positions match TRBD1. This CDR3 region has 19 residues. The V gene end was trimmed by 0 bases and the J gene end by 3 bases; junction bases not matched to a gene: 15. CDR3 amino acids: CASSLADGTGRGLVYEQYF. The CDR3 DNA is TGTGCCAGCAGTTTAGCCGATGGGACAGGGAGGGGTTTAGTCTACGAGCAGTACTTC.

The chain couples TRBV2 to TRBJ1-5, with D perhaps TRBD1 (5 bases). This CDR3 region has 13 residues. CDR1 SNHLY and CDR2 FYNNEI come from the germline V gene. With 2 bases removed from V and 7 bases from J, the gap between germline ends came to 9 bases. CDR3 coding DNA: TGTGCCAGCAGTGAATCAGGGACCCAGCCCCAGCATTTT. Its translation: CASSESGTQPQHF.

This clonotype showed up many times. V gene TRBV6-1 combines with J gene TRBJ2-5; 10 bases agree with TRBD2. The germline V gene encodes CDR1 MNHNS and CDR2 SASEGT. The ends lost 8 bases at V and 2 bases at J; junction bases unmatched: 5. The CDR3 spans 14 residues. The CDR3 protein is CASSPSGSQETQYF. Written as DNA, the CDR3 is TGTGCCAGCTCCCCTAGCGGGAGTCAAGAGACCCAGTACTTC.

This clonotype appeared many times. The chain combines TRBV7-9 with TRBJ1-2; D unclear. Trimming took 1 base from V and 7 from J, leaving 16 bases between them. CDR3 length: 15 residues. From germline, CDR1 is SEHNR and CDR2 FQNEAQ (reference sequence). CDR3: CASSLGTQAIVGYTF. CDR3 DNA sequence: TGTGCCAGCAGCTTAGGTACTCAGGCCATAGTTGGCTACACCTTC.

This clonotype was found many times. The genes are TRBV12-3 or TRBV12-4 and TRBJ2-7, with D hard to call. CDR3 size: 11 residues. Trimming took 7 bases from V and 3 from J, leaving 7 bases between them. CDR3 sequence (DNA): TGTGCCAGCATGCGCGGCTACGAGCAGTACTTC. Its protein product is CASMRGYEQYF.

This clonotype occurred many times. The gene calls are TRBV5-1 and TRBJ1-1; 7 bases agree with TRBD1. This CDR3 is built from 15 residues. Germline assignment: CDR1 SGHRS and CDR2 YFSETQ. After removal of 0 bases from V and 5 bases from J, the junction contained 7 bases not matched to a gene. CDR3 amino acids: CASSLGQGVGTEAFF. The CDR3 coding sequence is TGCGCCAGCAGCTTGGGACAGGGTGTGGGAACTGAAGCTTTCTTT.

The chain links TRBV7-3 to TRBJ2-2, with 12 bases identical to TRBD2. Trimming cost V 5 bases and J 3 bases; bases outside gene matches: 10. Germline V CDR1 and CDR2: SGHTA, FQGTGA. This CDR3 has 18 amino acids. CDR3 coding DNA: TGTGCCAGCAGCACGCGACGGACTAGCGGGGATTACACCGGGGAGCTGTTTTTT. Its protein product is CASSTRRTSGDYTGELFF. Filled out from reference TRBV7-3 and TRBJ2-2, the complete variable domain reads GAGVSQTPSNKVTEKGKYVELRCDPISGHTALYWYRQSLGQGPEFLIYFQGTGAADDSGLPNDRFFAVRPEGSVSTLKIQRTERGDSAVYLCASSTRRTSGDYTGELFFGEGSRLTVL.

CDR3 DNA sequence: TGCGCCAGCAGCCCGGGACAGGGGGCGCGGGAACAGTTCTTC. As protein: CASSPGQGAREQFF. The genes are TRBV5-1 and TRBJ2-1, with 12 bases that match TRBD1. The CDR3 has 14 amino acids. The trim removed 4 bases at V and 13 bases at J, leaving 9 bases unmatched. Germline CDR1 SGHRS, CDR2 YFSETQ.

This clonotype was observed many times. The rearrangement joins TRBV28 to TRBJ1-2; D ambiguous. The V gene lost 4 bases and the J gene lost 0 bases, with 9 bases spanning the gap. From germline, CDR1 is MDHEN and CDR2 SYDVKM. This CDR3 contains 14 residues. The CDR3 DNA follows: TGTGCCAGCAGTTCTCCAGAGACTAACTATGGCTACACCTTC. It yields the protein CASSSPETNYGYTF.

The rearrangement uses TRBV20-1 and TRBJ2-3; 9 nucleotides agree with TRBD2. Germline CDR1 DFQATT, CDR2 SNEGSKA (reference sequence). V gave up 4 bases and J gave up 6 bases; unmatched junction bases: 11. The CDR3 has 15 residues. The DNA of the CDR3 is TGCAGTGCTATTGTGGGGGGGAGCGGGGGGGATACGCAGTATTTT. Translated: CSAIVGGSGGDTQYF.